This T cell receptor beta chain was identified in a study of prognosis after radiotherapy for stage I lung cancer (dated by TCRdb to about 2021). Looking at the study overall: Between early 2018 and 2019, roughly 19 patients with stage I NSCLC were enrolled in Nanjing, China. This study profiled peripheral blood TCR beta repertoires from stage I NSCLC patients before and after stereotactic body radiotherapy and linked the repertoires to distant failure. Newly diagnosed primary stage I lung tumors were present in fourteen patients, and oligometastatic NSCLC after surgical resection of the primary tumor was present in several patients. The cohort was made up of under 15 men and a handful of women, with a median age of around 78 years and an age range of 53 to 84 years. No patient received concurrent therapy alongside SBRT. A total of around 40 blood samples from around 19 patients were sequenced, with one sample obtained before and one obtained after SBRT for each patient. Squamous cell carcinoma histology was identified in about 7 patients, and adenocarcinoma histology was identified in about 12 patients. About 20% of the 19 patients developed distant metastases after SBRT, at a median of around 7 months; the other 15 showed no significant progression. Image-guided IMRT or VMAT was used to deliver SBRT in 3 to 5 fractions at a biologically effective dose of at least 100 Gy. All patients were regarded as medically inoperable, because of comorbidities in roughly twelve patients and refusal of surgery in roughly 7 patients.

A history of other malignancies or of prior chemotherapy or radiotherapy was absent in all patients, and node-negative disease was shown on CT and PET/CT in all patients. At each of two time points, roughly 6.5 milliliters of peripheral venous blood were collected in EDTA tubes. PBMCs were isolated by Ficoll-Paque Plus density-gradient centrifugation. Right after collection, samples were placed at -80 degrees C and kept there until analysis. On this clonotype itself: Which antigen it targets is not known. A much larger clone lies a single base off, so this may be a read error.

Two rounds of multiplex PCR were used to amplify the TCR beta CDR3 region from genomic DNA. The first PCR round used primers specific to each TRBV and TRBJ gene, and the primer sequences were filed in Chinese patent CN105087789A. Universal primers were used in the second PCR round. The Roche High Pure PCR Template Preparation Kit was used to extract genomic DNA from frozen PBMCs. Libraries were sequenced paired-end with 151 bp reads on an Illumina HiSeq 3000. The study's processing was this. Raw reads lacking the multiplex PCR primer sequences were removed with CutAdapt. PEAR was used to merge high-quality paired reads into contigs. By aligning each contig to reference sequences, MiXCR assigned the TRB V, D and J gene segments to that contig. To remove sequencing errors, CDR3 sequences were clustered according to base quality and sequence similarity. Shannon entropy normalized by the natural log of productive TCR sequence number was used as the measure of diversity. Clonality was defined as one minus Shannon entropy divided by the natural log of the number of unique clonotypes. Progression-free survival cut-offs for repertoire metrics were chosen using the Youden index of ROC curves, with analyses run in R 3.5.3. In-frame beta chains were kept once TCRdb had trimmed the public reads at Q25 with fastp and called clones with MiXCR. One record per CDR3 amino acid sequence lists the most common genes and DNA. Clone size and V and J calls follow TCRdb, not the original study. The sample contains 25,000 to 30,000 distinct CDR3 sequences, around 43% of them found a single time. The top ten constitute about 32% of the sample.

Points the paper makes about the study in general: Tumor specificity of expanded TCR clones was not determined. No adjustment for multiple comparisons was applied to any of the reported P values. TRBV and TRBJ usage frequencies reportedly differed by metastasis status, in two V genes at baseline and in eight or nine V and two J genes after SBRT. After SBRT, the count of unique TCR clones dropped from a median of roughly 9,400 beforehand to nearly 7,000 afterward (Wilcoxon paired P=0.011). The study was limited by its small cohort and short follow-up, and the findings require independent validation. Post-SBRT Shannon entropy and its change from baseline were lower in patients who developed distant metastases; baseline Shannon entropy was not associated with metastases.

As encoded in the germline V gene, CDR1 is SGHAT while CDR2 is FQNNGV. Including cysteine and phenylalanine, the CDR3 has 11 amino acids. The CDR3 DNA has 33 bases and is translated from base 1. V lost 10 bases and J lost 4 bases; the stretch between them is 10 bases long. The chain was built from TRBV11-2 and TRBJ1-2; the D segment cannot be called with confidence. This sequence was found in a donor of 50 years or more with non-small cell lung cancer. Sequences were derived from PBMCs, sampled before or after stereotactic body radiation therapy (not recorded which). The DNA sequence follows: TGTGCCAACCGCGACACCTATGGCTACACCTTC. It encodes CANRDTYGYTF.